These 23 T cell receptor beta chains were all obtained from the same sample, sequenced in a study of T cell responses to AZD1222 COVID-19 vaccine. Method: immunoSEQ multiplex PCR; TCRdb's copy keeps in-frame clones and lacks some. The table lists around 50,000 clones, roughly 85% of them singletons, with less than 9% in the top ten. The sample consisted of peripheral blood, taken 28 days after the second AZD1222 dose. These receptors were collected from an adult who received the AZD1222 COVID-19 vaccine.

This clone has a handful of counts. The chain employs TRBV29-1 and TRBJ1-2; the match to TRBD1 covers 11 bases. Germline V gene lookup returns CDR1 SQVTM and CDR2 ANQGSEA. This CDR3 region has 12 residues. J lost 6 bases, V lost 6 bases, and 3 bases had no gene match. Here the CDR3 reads CSVGQGADGYTF. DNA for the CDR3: TGCAGCGTCGGACAGGGGGCGGATGGCTACACCTTC.

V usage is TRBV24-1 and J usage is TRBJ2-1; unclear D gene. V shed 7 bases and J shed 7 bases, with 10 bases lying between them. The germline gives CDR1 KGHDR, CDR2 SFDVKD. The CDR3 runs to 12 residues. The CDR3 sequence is CATSFQGNEQFF. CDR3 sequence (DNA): TGTGCCACCAGCTTTCAAGGTAATGAGCAGTTCTTC.

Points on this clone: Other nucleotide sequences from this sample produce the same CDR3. CDR3 loop: CASSLGLAGGYEQYF. The DNA for the CDR3 is TGCGCCAGCAGCTTGGGACTAGCGGGAGGGTACGAGCAGTACTTC. The chain is built from TRBV5-1 and TRBJ2-7; 14 nucleotides agree with TRBD2. The germline V gene has CDR1 SGHRS and CDR2 YFSETQ. The V and J ends lost 0 bases and 4 bases, in that order; junction bases with no gene match: 0. The CDR3 sequence is 15 residues long. The variable domain in full, with the rest retrieved from reference TRBV5-1 and TRBJ2-7, is KAGVTQTPRYLIKTRGQQVTLSCSPISGHRSVSWYQQTPGQGLQFLFEYFSETQRNKGNFPGRFSGRQFSNSRSEMNVSTLELGDSALYLCASSLGLAGGYEQYFGPGTRLTVT.

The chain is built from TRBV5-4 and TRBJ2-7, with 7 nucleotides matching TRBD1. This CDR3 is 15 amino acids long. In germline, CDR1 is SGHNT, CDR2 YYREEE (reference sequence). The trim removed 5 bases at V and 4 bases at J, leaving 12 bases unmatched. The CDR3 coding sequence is TGTGCCAGCAGGTCAACACCGGGACAGCAATACGAGCAGTACTTC. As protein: CASRSTPGQQYEQYF.

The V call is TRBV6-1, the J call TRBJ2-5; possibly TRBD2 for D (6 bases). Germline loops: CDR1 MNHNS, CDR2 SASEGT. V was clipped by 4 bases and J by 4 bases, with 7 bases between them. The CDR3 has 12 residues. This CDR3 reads CASSGAGETQYF. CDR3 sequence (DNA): TGTGCCAGCAGTGGAGCGGGAGAGACCCAGTACTTC.

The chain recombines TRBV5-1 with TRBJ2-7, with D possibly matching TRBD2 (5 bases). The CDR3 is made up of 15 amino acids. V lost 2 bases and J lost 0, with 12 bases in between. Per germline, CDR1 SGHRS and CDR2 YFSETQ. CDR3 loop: CASSLEGTSSYEQYF. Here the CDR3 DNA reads TGCGCCAGCAGCTTAGAGGGTACGAGCTCCTACGAGCAGTACTTC.

The CDR3 DNA reads TGTGCCAGCAGCCCGACTAACTACAATGAGCAGTTCTTC. Encoded protein: CASSPTNYNEQFF. The chain uses TRBV12-3 or TRBV12-4 and TRBJ2-1, with D possibly matching TRBD2 (5 bases). The V end was cut by 6 bases, the J end by 3 bases, with 9 bases between. There are 13 residues in the CDR3.

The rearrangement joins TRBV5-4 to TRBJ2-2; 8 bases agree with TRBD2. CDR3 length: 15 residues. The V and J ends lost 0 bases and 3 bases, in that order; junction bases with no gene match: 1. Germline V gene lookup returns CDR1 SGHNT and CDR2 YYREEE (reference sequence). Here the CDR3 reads CASSLVGRDTGELFF. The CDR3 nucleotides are TGTGCCAGCAGCTTGGTCGGGAGGGACACCGGGGAGCTGTTTTTT.

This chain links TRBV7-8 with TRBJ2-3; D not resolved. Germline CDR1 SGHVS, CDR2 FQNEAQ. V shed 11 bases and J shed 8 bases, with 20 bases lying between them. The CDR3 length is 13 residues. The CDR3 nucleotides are TGTGCCGGTGGTTTTCCGAGAGAGGTTACGCAGTATTTT. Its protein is CAGGFPREVTQYF.

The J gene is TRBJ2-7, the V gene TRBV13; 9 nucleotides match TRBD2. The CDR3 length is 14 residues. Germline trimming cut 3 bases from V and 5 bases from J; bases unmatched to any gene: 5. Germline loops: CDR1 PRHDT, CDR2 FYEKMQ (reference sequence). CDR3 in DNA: TGTGCCAGCAGCTTCGCGGGAGGGAGCGACGAGCAGTACTTC. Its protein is CASSFAGGSDEQYF.

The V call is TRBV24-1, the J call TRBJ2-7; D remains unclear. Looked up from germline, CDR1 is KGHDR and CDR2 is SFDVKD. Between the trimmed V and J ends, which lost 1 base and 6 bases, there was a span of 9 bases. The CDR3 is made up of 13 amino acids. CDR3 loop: CATSDFTFPEQYF. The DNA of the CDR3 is TGTGCCACCAGTGATTTTACCTTCCCCGAGCAGTACTTC.

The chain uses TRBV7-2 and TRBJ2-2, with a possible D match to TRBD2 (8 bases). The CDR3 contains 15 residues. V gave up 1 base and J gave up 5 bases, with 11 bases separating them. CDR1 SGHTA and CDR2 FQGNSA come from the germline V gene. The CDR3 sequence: CASSLVAGQTGELFF. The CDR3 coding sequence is TGTGCCAGCAGCTTAGTAGCGGGACAGACCGGGGAGCTGTTTTTT.

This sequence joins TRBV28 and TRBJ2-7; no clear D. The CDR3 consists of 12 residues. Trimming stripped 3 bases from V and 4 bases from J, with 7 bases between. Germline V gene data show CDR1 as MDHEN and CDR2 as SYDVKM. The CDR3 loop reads CASSFQGYEQYF. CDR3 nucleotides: TGTGCCAGCAGTTTCCAAGGGTACGAGCAGTACTTC.

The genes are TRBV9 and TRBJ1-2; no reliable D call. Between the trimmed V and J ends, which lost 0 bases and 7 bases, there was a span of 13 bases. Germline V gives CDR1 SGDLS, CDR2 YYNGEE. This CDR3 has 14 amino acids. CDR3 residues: CASSVGPSLSGYTF. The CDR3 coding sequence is TGTGCCAGCAGCGTAGGGCCTTCCTTGTCTGGCTACACCTTC.

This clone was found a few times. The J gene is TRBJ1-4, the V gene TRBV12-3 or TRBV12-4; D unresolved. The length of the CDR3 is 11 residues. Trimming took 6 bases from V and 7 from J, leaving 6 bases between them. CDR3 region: CASSAGEKLFF. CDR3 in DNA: TGTGCCAGCAGCGCGGGTGAAAAACTGTTTTTT.

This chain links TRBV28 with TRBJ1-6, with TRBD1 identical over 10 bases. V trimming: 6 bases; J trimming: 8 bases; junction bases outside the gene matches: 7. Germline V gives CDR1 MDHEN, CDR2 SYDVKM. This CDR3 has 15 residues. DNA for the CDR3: TGTGCCAGCAGAAACCGGGACAGGGGTCATTCACCCCTCCACTTT. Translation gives CASRNRDRGHSPLHF.

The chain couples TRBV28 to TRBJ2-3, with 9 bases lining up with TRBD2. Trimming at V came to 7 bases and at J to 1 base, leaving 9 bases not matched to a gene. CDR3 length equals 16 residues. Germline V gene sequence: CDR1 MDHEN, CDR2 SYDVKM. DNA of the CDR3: TGTGCCAGCAAGGGGGATAGCGGGAGTGGCACAGATACGCAGTATTTT. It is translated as CASKGDSGSGTDTQYF. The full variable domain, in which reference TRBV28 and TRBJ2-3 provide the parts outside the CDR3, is DVKVTQSSRYLVKRTGEKVFLECVQDMDHENMFWYRQDPGLGLRLIYFSYDVKMKEKGDIPEGYSVSREKKERFSLILESASTNQTSMYLCASKGDSGSGTDTQYFGPGTRLTVL.

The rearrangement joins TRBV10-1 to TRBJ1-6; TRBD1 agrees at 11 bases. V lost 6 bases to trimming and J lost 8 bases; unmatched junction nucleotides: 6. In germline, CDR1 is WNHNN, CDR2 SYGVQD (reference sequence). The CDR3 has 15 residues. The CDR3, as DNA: TGCGCCAGCAGCCCTGGACAGGGGGCTGATTCACCCCTCCACTTT. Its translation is CASSPGQGADSPLHF.

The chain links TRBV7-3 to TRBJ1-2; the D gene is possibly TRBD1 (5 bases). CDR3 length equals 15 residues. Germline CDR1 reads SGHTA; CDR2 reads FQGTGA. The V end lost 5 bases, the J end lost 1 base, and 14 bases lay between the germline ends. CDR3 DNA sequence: TGTGCCAGCAGCCCCAGGGCTGCCGATAACTATGGCTACACCTTC. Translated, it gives CASSPRAADNYGYTF. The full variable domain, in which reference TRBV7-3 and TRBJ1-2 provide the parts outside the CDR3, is GAGVSQTPSNKVTEKGKYVELRCDPISGHTALYWYRQSLGQGPEFLIYFQGTGAADDSGLPNDRFFAVRPEGSVSTLKIQRTERGDSAVYLCASSPRAADNYGYTFGSGTRLTVV.

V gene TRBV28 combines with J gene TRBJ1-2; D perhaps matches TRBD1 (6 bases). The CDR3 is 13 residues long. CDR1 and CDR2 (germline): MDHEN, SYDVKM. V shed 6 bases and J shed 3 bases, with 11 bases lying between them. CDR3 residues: CASRKTGDYGYTF. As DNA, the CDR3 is TGTGCCAGCAGAAAGACAGGCGACTATGGCTACACCTTC.

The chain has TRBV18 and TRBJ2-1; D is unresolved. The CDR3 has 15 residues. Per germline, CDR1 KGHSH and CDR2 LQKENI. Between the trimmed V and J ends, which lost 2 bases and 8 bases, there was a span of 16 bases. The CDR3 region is CASSPAAAGAYEQFF. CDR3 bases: TGTGCCAGCTCACCAGCGGCGGCCGGAGCATATGAGCAGTTCTTC.

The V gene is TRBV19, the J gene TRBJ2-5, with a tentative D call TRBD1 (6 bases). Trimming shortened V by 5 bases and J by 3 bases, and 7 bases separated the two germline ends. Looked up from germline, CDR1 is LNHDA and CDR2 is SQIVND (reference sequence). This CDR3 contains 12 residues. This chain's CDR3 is CASSHREETQYF. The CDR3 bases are TGTGCCAGTAGTCACAGGGAAGAGACCCAGTACTTC.

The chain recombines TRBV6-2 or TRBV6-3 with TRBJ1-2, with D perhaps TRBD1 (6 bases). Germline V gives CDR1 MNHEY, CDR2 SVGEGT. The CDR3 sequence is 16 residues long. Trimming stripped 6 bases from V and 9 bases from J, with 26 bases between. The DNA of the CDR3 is TGTGCCAGCAGCCCAGCCCAACAGGGAACCTCTGTGCGCTACACCTTC. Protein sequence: CASSPAQQGTSVRYTF.